Presented here are 19 T cell receptor beta chains from one specimen sequenced in a study of T cells in tuberculosis. Assay: immunoSEQ multiplex PCR; the TCRdb copy retains only in-frame clones and omits some. Here the sample spans about 34,000 clones, approximately 90% being singletons. Time point specified: new active TB diagnosis, blood taken before or within 7 days of starting treatment. Source: PBMCs, taken at tuberculosis diagnosis. These receptors all come from an adult with tuberculosis.

The chain employs TRBV4-2 and TRBJ1-2, with a possible D match to TRBD1 (6 bases). The CDR3 loop spans 17 amino acids. V was trimmed by 0 bases and J by 1 base, leaving 15 bases between them. Germline values: CDR1 LGHNA, CDR2 YNFKEQ. The CDR3 region has the DNA TGTGCCAGCAGCCAAGAGCGGGGGGGGGCGCGTAACTATGGCTACACCTTC. Translated, it gives CASSQERGGARNYGYTF.

The chain carries TRBV25-1 and TRBJ2-7; 10 nucleotides line up with TRBD1. V trimming: 5 bases; J trimming: 3 bases; junction bases outside the gene matches: 4. This CDR3 region has 14 residues. Germline assignment: CDR1 MGHDK and CDR2 SYGVNS. CDR3 region: CASSIRDRGYEQYF. CDR3 in DNA: TGTGCCAGCAGTATCCGGGACAGGGGCTACGAGCAGTACTTC.

V is TRBV5-4 and J is TRBJ2-1; D may be TRBD2 (6 bases). V lost 0 bases and J 6 bases, leaving 13 bases between the germline ends. Germline loops: CDR1 SGHNT, CDR2 YYREEE (reference sequence). This CDR3 region has 15 residues. Written as DNA, the CDR3 is TGTGCCAGCAGCTTGGCCCTGGTTAGCGGCAATGAGCAGTTCTTC. It codes for CASSLALVSGNEQFF.

This chain links TRBV10-3 with TRBJ2-3; TRBD2 is a possible D gene (6 bases). Germline V lookup: CDR1 ENHRY, CDR2 SYGVKD. This CDR3 contains 11 residues. V shed 11 bases and J shed 4 bases, with 10 bases lying between them. Here the CDR3 DNA reads TGTGCCGCGTCTAGCGCAGATACGCAGTATTTT. As protein: CAASSADTQYF.

DNA for the CDR3: TGTGCCAGCAGTGCGGGACAGGGGGCTTGGGCCCAGCCCCAGCATTTT. Translation gives CASSAGQGAWAQPQHF. The rearrangement uses TRBV2 and TRBJ1-5; 12 bases fit TRBD1. V dropped 4 bases and J dropped 7; count of bases not matched to a gene: 8. The length of the CDR3 is 16 residues. Germline CDR1 is SNHLY and CDR2 is FYNNEI.

The chain uses TRBV6-6 and TRBJ1-3; D is perhaps TRBD1 (6 bases). V was cut by 6 bases and J by 0 bases, with 12 bases left in between. The V gene's germline CDR1 is MNHNY and CDR2 SVGAGI (reference sequence). The CDR3 length is 15 residues. The CDR3, as DNA: TGTGCCAGCAGACCAGGGGTCCTCTCTGGAAACACCATATATTTT. Translating gives CASRPGVLSGNTIYF.

The V gene is TRBV2, the J gene TRBJ2-7; D perhaps matches TRBD1 (5 bases). Germline V gene data show CDR1 as SNHLY and CDR2 as FYNNEI. The CDR3 covers 13 residues. This CDR3 reads CASSEGQTERWFV. In DNA form, the CDR3 reads TGTGCCAGCAGTGAAGGGCAGACAGAGCGTTGGTTCGTC.

The rearrangement uses TRBV19 and TRBJ1-2; 9 positions agree with TRBD1. Germline assignment: CDR1 LNHDA and CDR2 SQIVND (reference sequence). The V segment lost 6 bases and the J segment 7 bases; nucleotides outside the gene matches: 6. The CDR3 has 13 amino acids. The CDR3 coding sequence is TGTGCCAGTAGCCCCGTGGACAGGGGTGGCTACACCTTC. It translates to CASSPVDRGGYTF.

The rearrangement uses TRBV5-1 and TRBJ2-3; TRBD2 matches 13 bases. Trimming removed 4 bases from V and 4 bases from J; junction bases left unmatched: 9. The germline CDR1 and CDR2 sequences are SGHRS and YFSETQ. This CDR3 has 17 residues. The CDR3 spells CASSLSLAGGPSDTQYF. In DNA, the CDR3 is TGCGCCAGCAGCCTGTCACTAGCGGGGGGGCCATCAGATACGCAGTATTTT. Combining the CDR3 with reference TRBV5-1 and TRBJ2-3 gives the whole variable domain KAGVTQTPRYLIKTRGQQVTLSCSPISGHRSVSWYQQTPGQGLQFLFEYFSETQRNKGNFPGRFSGRQFSNSRSEMNVSTLELGDSALYLCASSLSLAGGPSDTQYFGPGTRLTVL.

This clone occurred a few times. CDR3 sequence reads: CASSAGGLKVGYF. The CDR3, as DNA: TGTGCCAGCAGCGCCGGCGGTCTAAAGGTGGGGTACTTC. This chain joins TRBV5-5 and TRBJ2-7; D call uncertain. The germline gives CDR1 SGHKS, CDR2 YYEKEE (reference sequence). This CDR3 region has 13 residues. V was trimmed by 4 bases and J by 12 bases, leaving 20 bases between them.

V gene TRBV19 combines with J gene TRBJ1-5; D perhaps matches TRBD1 (6 bases). The germline V gene has CDR1 LNHDA and CDR2 SQIVND (reference sequence). The CDR3 length is 15 residues. V lost 0 bases and J 4 bases, leaving 10 bases between the germline ends. The DNA for the CDR3 is TGTGCCAGTAGTATAGACCGGACAGCAAATCAGCCCCAGCATTTT. It specifies CASSIDRTANQPQHF.

The CDR3 DNA reads as TGCGCCAGCAGTCCCACTCGAGGGGGCGAGACTGAAGCTTTCTTT. Translating gives CASSPTRGGETEAFF. The V call is TRBV5-1, the J call TRBJ1-1; TRBD1 agrees at 7 bases. The CDR3 contains 15 residues. V lost 5 bases and J lost 5; bases outside the gene matches: 12. Germline lookup yields CDR1 SGHRS and CDR2 YFSETQ.

J is TRBJ2-7 and V is TRBV28, with TRBD2 matching 13 bases. Germline CDR1 reads MDHEN; CDR2 reads SYDVKM. The length of the CDR3 is 14 residues. Trimming cost V 6 bases and J 2 bases; bases outside gene matches: 1. CDR3 amino acids: CASRGLAGTYEQYV. Here the CDR3 DNA reads TGTGCCAGCAGGGGACTAGCGGGGACCTACGAGCAGTACGTC.

The gene calls are TRBV28 and TRBJ1-4, with 10 bases lining up with TRBD1. V shed 7 bases and J 7 bases; nucleotides not matched to a gene: 9. Per the germline V gene, CDR1 is MDHEN and CDR2 is SYDVKM. The CDR3 totals 15 residues. The CDR3 DNA follows: TGTGCCAGCACCAGCGGGGACAGGGGAAGTGAAAAACTGTTTTTT. This sequence encodes CASTSGDRGSEKLFF.

In its sample, this clone was seen once. The rearrangement links TRBV4-3 to TRBJ1-4; a possible D gene is TRBD1 (6 bases). Trimming removed 4 bases at V and 3 bases at J, with 21 bases between. The CDR3 length is 18 residues. CDR1 is LGHNA and CDR2 is YSLEER in the germline V gene. The CDR3 nucleotides read TGCGCCAGCAGCCCACGGCCAGGTCTACAGGGACCTAATGAAAAACTGTTTTTT. Protein product: CASSPRPGLQGPNEKLFF.

The V and J genes are TRBV15 and TRBJ1-4; possible D gene TRBD1, 5 bases. V was cut by 0 bases and J by 4 bases, with 12 bases left in between. CDR3 length: 16 residues. Germline CDR1 is LNHNV and CDR2 is YYDKDF (reference sequence). CDR3 in DNA: TGTGCCACCAGCAGAGATGTCGCCGGGGGTAATGAAAAACTGTTTTTT. The encoded protein is CATSRDVAGGNEKLFF.

The V call is TRBV5-5, the J call TRBJ2-2; D perhaps matches TRBD1 (6 bases). The CDR3 is 15 amino acids. The V end was cut by 1 base, the J end by 5 bases, with 12 bases between. The V gene's germline CDR1 is SGHKS and CDR2 YYEKEE (reference sequence). CDR3 protein: CASSLSRGWTGELFF. The CDR3 nucleotides read TGTGCCAGCAGCTTGAGCAGGGGATGGACCGGGGAGCTGTTTTTT. Supplemented by reference TRBV5-5 and TRBJ2-2, the full variable domain reads DAGVTQSPTHLIKTRGQQVTLRCSPISGHKSVSWYQQVLGQGPQFIFQYYEKEERGRGNFPDRFSARQFPNYSSELNVNALLLGDSALYLCASSLSRGWTGELFFGEGSRLTVL.

J is TRBJ2-1 and V is TRBV11-2, with D perhaps TRBD2 (6 bases). The length of the CDR3 is 12 residues. The germline V and J ends were trimmed by 4 bases and 7 bases, with 8 bases remaining between them. Germline V gene data show CDR1 as SGHAT and CDR2 as FQNNGV. The CDR3 DNA follows: TGTGCCAGCAGCTCAGGGAGGAATGAGCAGTTCTTC. Residues: CASSSGRNEQFF.

DNA for the CDR3: TGTGCCAGCAGTGATCTCGGCGGCGGGGACGCTGAAGCTTTCTTT. Translated: CASSDLGGGDAEAFF. The chain uses TRBV6-1 and TRBJ1-1; the D gene is possibly TRBD1 (5 bases). The CDR3 is 15 residues long. Trimming took off 3 bases at V and 6 bases at J, with 17 bases between the two ends. Germline CDR1 MNHNS, CDR2 SASEGT.